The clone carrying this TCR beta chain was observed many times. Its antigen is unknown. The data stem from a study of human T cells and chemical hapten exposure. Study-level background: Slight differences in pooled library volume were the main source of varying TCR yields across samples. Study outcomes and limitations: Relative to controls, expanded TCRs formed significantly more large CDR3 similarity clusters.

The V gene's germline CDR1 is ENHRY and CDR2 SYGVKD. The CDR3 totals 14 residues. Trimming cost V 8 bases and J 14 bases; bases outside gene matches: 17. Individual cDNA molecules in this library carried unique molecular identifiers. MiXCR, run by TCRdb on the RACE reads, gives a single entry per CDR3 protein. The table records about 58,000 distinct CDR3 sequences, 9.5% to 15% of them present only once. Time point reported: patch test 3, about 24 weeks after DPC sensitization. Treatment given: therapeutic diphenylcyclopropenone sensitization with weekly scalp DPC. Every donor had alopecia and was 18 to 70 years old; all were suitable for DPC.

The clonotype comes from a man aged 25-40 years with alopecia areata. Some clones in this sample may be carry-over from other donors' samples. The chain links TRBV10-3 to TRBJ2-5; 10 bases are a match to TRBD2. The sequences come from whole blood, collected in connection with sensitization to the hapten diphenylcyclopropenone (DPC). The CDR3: CAILRSGGAGTLYF. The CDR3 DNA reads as TGTGCCATCCTAAGAAGCGGGGGGGCCGGGACGCTATACTTC.